Listed below are T cell receptor beta chains from one sample, sequenced in a study of blood T cells in healthy people across ages. TCRdb independently ran MiXCR on the 5' RACE reads; one entry per CDR3 protein. The table includes some 780,000 distinct CDR3 sequences, 45% to 70% detected once. Sequencing was done on a sample of blood. These receptors were taken from a man in his forties in good health. CDR3s include the opening cysteine and the closing phenylalanine or tryptophan. The D gene is left open where the match is weak.

j_call v_call d_call cdr3_aa cdr3_nt
TRBJ2-3 TRBV5-8 NA CASSFTGPTDTQYF TGTGCCAGCAGCTTCACGGGCCCCACAGATACGCAGTATTTT
TRBJ2-5 TRBV9 TRBD1 CASSADRGRETQYF TGTGCCAGCAGCGCGGACAGGGGGAGAGAGACCCAGTACTTC
TRBJ2-3 TRBV15 NA CATSRDSSGADTQYF TGTGCCACCAGCAGAGATTCTTCAGGGGCGGATACGCAGTATTTT
TRBJ2-7 TRBV14 NA CASSQDSFRTEQAVQYF TGTGCCAGCAGCCAAGATTCTTTCCGAACAGAACAGGCGGTGCAGTACTTC
TRBJ2-1 TRBV7-2 TRBD2 CASSPGLAGAYNEQFF TGTGCCAGCAGCCCCGGACTAGCGGGAGCTTACAATGAGCAGTTCTTC
TRBJ1-1 TRBV14 TRBD1 CASSQARQGWNTEAFF TGTGCCAGCAGCCAAGCGCGACAGGGCTGGAACACTGAAGCTTTCTTT
TRBJ2-3 TRBV27 NA CATLARDTQYF TGTGCCACCCTAGCCAGAGATACGCAGTATTTT
TRBJ1-2 TRBV12-3/TRBV12-4 NA CASSLRRGGYTF TGTGCCAGCAGTTTACGAAGGGGTGGCTACACCTTC
TRBJ1-3 TRBV27 TRBD1 CASSPGTGVSGNTIYF TGTGCCAGCAGTCCCGGGACAGGGGTATCGGGAAACACCATATATTTT
TRBJ2-3 TRBV20-1 NA CSAKPGGPADTQYF TGCAGTGCTAAACCCGGGGGGCCCGCAGATACGCAGTATTTT
TRBJ2-3 TRBV19 TRBD1 CATERDRQADTQYF TGTGCCACAGAACGGGACAGACAAGCAGATACGCAGTATTTT
TRBJ2-7 TRBV9 TRBD2 CASGALSGRYEQYF TGTGCCAGCGGCGCCCTTAGCGGGAGGTACGAGCAGTACTTC
TRBJ1-2 TRBV19 NA CASGTPGQGLNYGYTF TGTGCCAGTGGTACGCCCGGGCAGGGACTTAACTATGGCTACACCTTC
TRBJ2-7 TRBV10-3 TRBD1 CANQAAGGYEQYF TGTGCGAATCAAGCGGCAGGGGGATACGAGCAGTACTTC
TRBJ2-6 TRBV5-4 NA CASSYRGNRGANVLTF TGTGCCAGCAGCTACCGGGGCAACCGTGGGGCCAACGTCCTGACTTTC
TRBJ1-2 TRBV3-1 NA CASSQPDLYGYTF TGTGCCAGCAGCCAACCGGACCTCTATGGCTACACCTTC
TRBJ1-2 TRBV10-3 NA CAISESDFTGRSNGYTF TGTGCCATCAGTGAGTCCGATTTTACAGGGCGGTCCAATGGCTACACCTTC